These 30 T cell receptor beta chains share one sample of origin, sequenced in a study of T cell responses to AZD1222 COVID-19 vaccine. The method was immunoSEQ multiplex PCR; TCRdb's version includes in-frame clones alone and lacks a portion of them. This table has roughly 120,000 clones, about 90% appearing once. Sample: peripheral blood, taken on day 0 of AZD1222 vaccination. These receptor sequences come from an adult in good health.

V usage is TRBV18 and J usage is TRBJ1-6; maybe TRBD1 (5 bases). This CDR3 has 14 residues. Germline V gives CDR1 KGHSH, CDR2 LQKENI. V lost 2 bases and J lost 10, with 12 bases in between. The CDR3 coding sequence is TGTGCCAGCTCACCAGCAGGGATGGAATCACCCCTCCACTTT. It translates to CASSPAGMESPLHF. Based on the CDR3 plus reference TRBV18 and TRBJ1-6, the full variable domain is NAGVMQNPRHLVRRRGQEARLRCSPMKGHSHVYWYRQLPEEGLKFMVYLQKENIIDESGMPKERFSAEFPKEGPSILRIQQVVRGDSAAYFCASSPAGMESPLHFGNGTRLTVT.

The chain links TRBV14 to TRBJ1-5; no firm D call. The CDR3 sequence is 12 residues long. CDR1 is SGHDN, CDR2 FVKESK, per germline. Between the trimmed V and J ends, which lost 3 bases and 4 bases, there was a span of 4 bases. CDR3 sequence (DNA): TGTGCCAGCAGCCAGCAAAATCAGCCCCAGCATTTT. Translation: CASSQQNQPQHF.

The J gene is TRBJ2-7, the V gene TRBV7-2; D unclear. The CDR3 loop spans 15 amino acids. Between the trimmed V and J ends, which lost 3 bases and 4 bases, there was a span of 16 bases. Per the germline V gene, CDR1 is SGHTA and CDR2 is FQGNSA. The CDR3, as DNA: TGTGCCAGCAGCTTGGCCCCCATCTCTGGTTACGAGCAGTACTTC. Translated: CASSLAPISGYEQYF.

CDR3: CASSQPGNTEAFF. The CDR3 DNA follows: TGTGCCAGCAGCCAGCCGGGAAACACTGAAGCTTTCTTT. The chain recombines TRBV7-3 with TRBJ1-1; D is unresolved. The CDR3 is made up of 13 amino acids. Looked up from germline, CDR1 is SGHTA and CDR2 is FQGTGA. V lost 5 bases and J 2 bases, leaving 9 bases between the germline ends.

The J gene is TRBJ2-7, the V gene TRBV19; tentative D call: TRBD1 (6 bases). CDR3 length: 14 residues. Trimming took off 6 bases at V and 1 base at J, with 13 bases between the two ends. Germline values: CDR1 LNHDA, CDR2 SQIVND (reference sequence). The CDR3 DNA follows: TGTGCCAGTAGCCCACTTACAGGGTCCTACGAGCAGTACTTC. This translates into CASSPLTGSYEQYF.

The CDR3 DNA reads TGTGCCAGCAGCGCGGAACAGGGGGCGGGAACTGAAGCTTTCTTT. The encoded protein is CASSAEQGAGTEAFF. V usage is TRBV9 and J usage is TRBJ1-1; TRBD1 matches at 9 bases. CDR1 is SGDLS and CDR2 is YYNGEE in the germline V gene. The CDR3 spans 15 residues. V was clipped by 3 bases and J by 5 bases; unmatched bases: 8.

The chain carries TRBV3-1 (or the pseudogene TRBV3-2) and TRBJ2-1; the D call may be TRBD1 or TRBD2 (6 bases each). The germline gives CDR1 LGHDT, CDR2 YNNKEL (reference sequence). This CDR3 region has 17 residues. Trimming removed 2 bases from V and 1 base from J, with 15 bases in between. This CDR3 reads CASSQIVGGLSYNEQFF. The CDR3 nucleotides read TGTGCCAGCAGCCAAATTGTAGGGGGGTTATCCTACAATGAGCAGTTCTTC.

V usage is TRBV28 and J usage is TRBJ1-6; D gene unclear. The CDR3 extends over 11 amino acids. The V gene lost 3 bases and the J gene lost 10 bases, with 4 bases spanning the gap. Germline CDR1 and CDR2: MDHEN and SYDVKM. DNA of the CDR3: TGTGCCAGCAGTTTCGGCTCACCCCTCCACTTT. The encoded protein is CASSFGSPLHF.

The rearrangement joins TRBV27 to TRBJ1-1; the D is unclear. CDR1 and CDR2 from the germline V gene are MNHEY and SMNVEV (reference sequence). The CDR3 loop spans 17 amino acids. Trimming removed 0 bases at V and 5 bases at J, with 19 bases between. Here the CDR3 reads CASSLSPATVLRTEAFF. The CDR3 DNA follows: TGTGCCAGCAGTTTATCTCCAGCCACCGTTCTGAGGACTGAAGCTTTCTTT.

This rearrangement joins TRBV27 to TRBJ1-2; D remains ambiguous. Trimming pared 4 bases from V and 4 bases from J, leaving 13 bases between. The length of the CDR3 is 14 residues. Per the germline V gene, CDR1 is MNHEY and CDR2 is SMNVEV (reference sequence). This chain's CDR3 is CASSSGGWAYGYTF. The CDR3 DNA reads TGTGCCAGCAGTTCGGGAGGCTGGGCCTATGGCTACACCTTC.

This sequence joins TRBV4-1 and TRBJ1-5; D remains ambiguous. Germline CDR1 is MGHRA and CDR2 is YSYEKL. The V and J ends lost 0 bases and 7 bases respectively, with 4 bases between them. This CDR3 contains 12 residues. This chain's CDR3 is CASSQDRQPQHF. The DNA of the CDR3 is TGCGCCAGCAGCCAAGATAGGCAGCCCCAGCATTTT.

V and J are TRBV5-5 and TRBJ1-1; D remains unclear. Germline CDR1 SGHKS, CDR2 YYEKEE (reference sequence). The CDR3 covers 14 residues. V lost 2 bases to trimming and J lost 5 bases, with 13 bases between them. The CDR3 DNA reads as TGTGCCAGCAGCTTAACGGGAGCTGGAACTGAAGCTTTCTTT. This translates into CASSLTGAGTEAFF.

The genes are TRBV18 and TRBJ2-7; D could derive from TRBD1 or TRBD2 (5 bases each). The CDR3 covers 15 residues. Trimming took 3 bases from V and 0 from J, leaving 12 bases between them. Germline assignment: CDR1 KGHSH and CDR2 LQKENI. This CDR3 reads CASSPPGRSSYEQYF. As DNA, the CDR3 is TGTGCCAGCTCACCTCCGGGACGGAGCTCCTACGAGCAGTACTTC.

The rearrangement uses TRBV24-1 and TRBJ2-7; 7 bases fit TRBD1. The V and J ends lost 3 bases and 6 bases, in that order; junction bases with no gene match: 7. The CDR3 runs to 14 residues. CDR1 KGHDR and CDR2 SFDVKD come from the germline V gene. The CDR3 nucleotides are TGTGCCACCAGTGATGCGACAGGGTATCGCGAGCAGTACTTC. Protein product: CATSDATGYREQYF.

This clone has only one observation. The CDR3 loop reads CASSLGDRRYGYTF. Here the CDR3 DNA reads TGTGCCAGCAGCTTGGGGGACAGGAGGTATGGCTACACCTTC. The chain uses TRBV7-2 and TRBJ1-2, with 8 bases aligning to TRBD1. Germline V gene data show CDR1 as SGHTA and CDR2 as FQGNSA. The CDR3 extends over 14 amino acids. V trimming: 3 bases; J trimming: 5 bases; junction bases outside the gene matches: 5.

V and J are TRBV19 and TRBJ1-5; D is unclear. Germline V gene lookup returns CDR1 LNHDA and CDR2 SQIVND (reference sequence). CDR3 length: 14 amino acids. V was shortened by 3 bases and J by 4 bases, with 10 bases between the two germline ends. DNA for the CDR3: TGTGCCAGTAGTATCAGTCCGGGGAATCAGCCCCAGCATTTT. This sequence encodes CASSISPGNQPQHF.

The chain links TRBV25-1 to TRBJ2-1; no definite D call. The germline V and J ends were trimmed by 6 bases and 4 bases, with 10 bases remaining between them. Germline V lookup: CDR1 MGHDK, CDR2 SYGVNS. The CDR3 is 13 amino acids. CDR3 sequence reads: CASRREVYNEQFF. The DNA of the CDR3 is TGTGCCAGCAGGAGAGAGGTTTACAATGAGCAGTTCTTC.

The chain has TRBV11-1 and TRBJ1-1; D is unclear. Germline CDR1 reads SGHAT; CDR2 reads FQDESV (reference sequence). The CDR3 has 15 amino acids. V was clipped by 3 bases and J by 0 bases, with 11 bases between them. The CDR3 DNA sequence: TGTGCCAGCAGCTTTGGAACTGCTTTGAACACTGAAGCTTTCTTT. This sequence encodes CASSFGTALNTEAFF.

The chain is built from TRBV5-4 and TRBJ1-6, with D maybe TRBD1 (6 bases). The CDR3 sequence is 18 residues long. V was cut by 0 bases and J by 0 bases, with 13 bases left in between. The germline V gene has CDR1 SGHNT and CDR2 YYREEE (reference sequence). The CDR3 DNA sequence: TGTGCCAGCAGCTTGGCCGGGGGCCATAGCTCCTATAATTCACCCCTCCACTTT. Protein product: CASSLAGGHSSYNSPLHF. The entire variable domain, with the rest obtained from reference TRBV5-4 and TRBJ1-6, is as follows: ETGVTQSPTHLIKTRGQQVTLRCSSQSGHNTVSWYQQALGQGPQFIFQYYREEENGRGNFPPRFSGLQFPNYSSELNVNALELDDSALYLCASSLAGGHSSYNSPLHFGNGTRLTVT.

This rearrangement joins TRBV9 to TRBJ1-3; D ambiguous. This CDR3 spans 14 amino acids. Germline V gene lookup returns CDR1 SGDLS and CDR2 YYNGEE. Trimming left V 1 base short and J 0 bases short, with 5 bases between. The CDR3 nucleotides read TGTGCCAGCAGCGTATCAGGCTCTGGAAACACCATATATTTT. Protein: CASSVSGSGNTIYF.

The rearrangement uses TRBV5-1 and TRBJ2-7; 11 bases are a match to TRBD2. V lost 4 bases, J lost 3 bases, and 9 bases stayed unmatched. Germline V CDR1 and CDR2: SGHRS, YFSETQ. The CDR3 covers 16 residues. The chain's CDR3 is CASSTDAGTSGYEQYF. Here the CDR3 DNA reads TGCGCCAGCAGCACCGACGCCGGGACTAGCGGCTACGAGCAGTACTTC.

This clone was detected once. The V and J genes are TRBV6-2 or TRBV6-3 and TRBJ2-1; the match to TRBD2 covers 7 bases. Germline CDR1 reads MNHEY; CDR2 reads SVGEGT. The CDR3 length is 13 residues. With V trimmed by 5 bases and J by 4 bases, 2 bases remained unmatched. CDR3 residues: CASSTSVYNEQFF. In nucleotides, the CDR3 is TGTGCCAGCAGTACTAGCGTTTACAATGAGCAGTTCTTC.

The chain is built from TRBV19 and TRBJ1-2; D not resolved. Germline V gene sequence: CDR1 LNHDA, CDR2 SQIVND (reference sequence). V dropped 1 base and J dropped 8 bases, with 8 bases sitting between them. The CDR3 runs 12 residues. CDR3 DNA sequence: TGTGCCAGTAGTATAGGGGCAGGAGGCTACACCTTC. This codes for CASSIGAGGYTF.

This clone was picked up one time. This sequence joins TRBV11-2 and TRBJ1-1; D unclear. In germline, CDR1 is SGHAT, CDR2 FQNNGV. CDR3 length: 13 amino acids. The V end was cut by 1 base, the J end by 3 bases, with 6 bases between. The CDR3 coding sequence is TGTGCCAGCAGCTTAGCAGCCTACACTGAAGCTTTCTTT. Encoded protein: CASSLAAYTEAFF.

The V call is TRBV28, the J call TRBJ2-3; tentatively, D is TRBD1 (6 bases). CDR1 is MDHEN and CDR2 is SYDVKM in the germline V gene. Trimming pared 2 bases from V and 9 bases from J, leaving 9 bases between. The CDR3 sequence is 12 residues long. The CDR3 spells CASSLNRETQYF. The CDR3 DNA reads as TGTGCCAGCAGTTTAAACAGGGAGACGCAGTATTTT.

The chain links TRBV2 to TRBJ1-2, with D perhaps TRBD1 (6 bases). The germline V gene encodes CDR1 SNHLY and CDR2 FYNNEI. Trimming removed 8 bases from V and 3 bases from J, with 13 bases in between. CDR3 length: 13 amino acids. CDR3 bases: TGTGCCAGCGGCACCGGGGGCTACTATGGCTACACCTTC. It codes for CASGTGGYYGYTF.

The J gene is TRBJ1-1, the V gene TRBV7-2; D remains unclear. This CDR3 is built from 14 residues. The germline V and J ends were trimmed by 5 bases and 3 bases, with 13 bases remaining between them. Germline CDR1 and CDR2: SGHTA and FQGNSA. CDR3 sequence: CASSPQAAYTEAFF. The DNA of the CDR3 is TGTGCCAGCAGCCCCCAGGCGGCATACACTGAAGCTTTCTTT.

The chain joins TRBV28 to TRBJ1-1; tentative D call: TRBD1 (5 bases). The V end was cut by 5 bases, the J end by 0 bases, with 13 bases between. The CDR3 totals 15 residues. Germline lookup yields CDR1 MDHEN and CDR2 SYDVKM. The CDR3 is CASSPPRGMNTEAFF. CDR3 in DNA: TGTGCCAGCAGTCCCCCGCGGGGCATGAACACTGAAGCTTTCTTT.

The chain employs TRBV27 and TRBJ2-7, with D uncertain. Trimming shortened V by 5 bases and J by 3 bases, and 5 bases separated the two germline ends. Germline loops: CDR1 MNHEY, CDR2 SMNVEV (reference sequence). There are 11 residues in the CDR3. CDR3 DNA: TGTGCCAGCAGTAACGGCTACGAGCAGTACTTC. Its translation: CASSNGYEQYF.

This sequence joins TRBV6-5 and TRBJ2-1; the match to TRBD2 covers 9 bases. V dropped 6 bases and J dropped 1; count of bases not matched to a gene: 4. Germline CDR1 and CDR2: MNHEY and SVGAGI. The CDR3 totals 15 residues. For the CDR3, the DNA is TGTGCCAGCAGAGTCACTAGCGGGTCCTACAATGAGCAGTTCTTC. This translates into CASRVTSGSYNEQFF.